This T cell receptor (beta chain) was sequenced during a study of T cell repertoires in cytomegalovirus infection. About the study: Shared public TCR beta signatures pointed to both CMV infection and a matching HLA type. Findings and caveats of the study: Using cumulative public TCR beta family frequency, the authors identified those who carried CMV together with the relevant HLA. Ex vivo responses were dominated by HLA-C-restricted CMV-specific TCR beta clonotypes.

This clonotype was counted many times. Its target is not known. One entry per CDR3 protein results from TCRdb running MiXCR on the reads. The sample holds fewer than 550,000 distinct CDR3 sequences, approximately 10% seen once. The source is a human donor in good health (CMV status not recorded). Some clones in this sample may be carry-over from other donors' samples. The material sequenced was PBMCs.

CDR3 amino acids: CASGSTGLVSYNEQFF. The CDR3 nucleotides are TGTGCCAGCGGCTCGACGGGACTAGTCTCCTACAATGAGCAGTTCTTC. The rearrangement joins TRBV7-9 to TRBJ2-1, with 8 positions matching TRBD2. The V segment lost 8 bases and the J segment 0 bases; nucleotides outside the gene matches: 9. The CDR3 covers 16 residues. The germline V gene has CDR1 SEHNR and CDR2 FQNEAQ (reference sequence).